These T cell receptor beta chains were read from a single sample in a study of cytomegalovirus exposure and HLA in healthy donors. The method was immunoSEQ multiplex PCR; TCRdb's version includes in-frame clones alone and lacks a portion of them. The sample includes about 72,000 clones, more than 75% of them seen just once. Sequenced sample: PBMCs. The receptors were sampled from a man aged 40-49 years in good health and CMV-seronegative. Both conserved end residues are part of each CDR3. A D gene is named only where the DNA matches it firmly. The size entry is marked missing in some rows and otherwise reads once, few, many or a size class.

j_gene: TRBJ2-2; abundance: -; v_gene: TRBV29-1; d_gene: -; CDR3aa: CSVESPGELFF; CDR3nt: TGCAGCGTTGAGAGTCCCGGGGAGCTGTTTTTT
j_gene: TRBJ1-2; abundance: few; v_gene: TRBV7-9; d_gene: TRBD1; CDR3aa: CASSFGQGASGYTF; CDR3nt: TGTGCCAGCAGCTTTGGACAGGGGGCAAGTGGCTACACCTTC
j_gene: TRBJ2-2; abundance: -; v_gene: TRBV7-9; d_gene: TRBD1; CDR3aa: CASSQGTGANTGELFF; CDR3nt: TGTGCCAGCAGCCAGGGGACAGGGGCGAACACCGGGGAGCTGTTTTTT
j_gene: TRBJ1-4; abundance: few; v_gene: TRBV19; d_gene: TRBD1; CDR3aa: CASRSTGGANEKLFF; CDR3nt: TGTGCCAGTAGATCGACAGGGGGAGCTAATGAAAAACTGTTTTTT
j_gene: TRBJ1-1; abundance: -; v_gene: TRBV5-1; d_gene: -; CDR3aa: CASSAGPSGTEAFF; CDR3nt: TGCGCCAGCAGCGCCGGGCCATCAGGGACTGAAGCTTTCTTT
j_gene: TRBJ2-7; abundance: -; v_gene: TRBV19; d_gene: -; CDR3aa: CASSIAPRGYEQYF; CDR3nt: TGTGCCAGTAGTATAGCCCCACGGGGCTACGAGCAGTACTTC
j_gene: TRBJ2-1; abundance: -; v_gene: TRBV5-1; d_gene: TRBD1; CDR3aa: CASSFGTGGIEQFF; CDR3nt: TGCGCCAGCAGCTTTGGGACAGGGGGCATTGAGCAGTTCTTC
j_gene: TRBJ1-2; abundance: few; v_gene: TRBV5-4; d_gene: TRBD1; CDR3aa: CASSAKWDRENGGYTF; CDR3nt: TGTGCCAGCAGCGCGAAATGGGACAGGGAGAACGGTGGCTACACCTTC
j_gene: TRBJ1-1; abundance: -; v_gene: TRBV9; d_gene: -; CDR3aa: CASSVGGLLSTEAFF; CDR3nt: TGTGCCAGCAGCGTAGGGGGCCTACTTAGCACTGAAGCTTTCTTT
j_gene: TRBJ1-3; abundance: few; v_gene: TRBV5-1; d_gene: TRBD1; CDR3aa: CASSLGQSQGTIYF; CDR3nt: TGCGCCAGCAGCCTGGGACAGAGCCAAGGAACCATATATTTT
j_gene: TRBJ1-1; abundance: -; v_gene: TRBV9; d_gene: TRBD1; CDR3aa: CASSAGQGIMNTEAFF; CDR3nt: TGTGCCAGCAGCGCCGGACAGGGTATCATGAACACTGAAGCTTTCTTT
j_gene: TRBJ1-6; abundance: -; v_gene: TRBV27; d_gene: TRBD1; CDR3aa: CASSSQWTGGGMAPLHF; CDR3nt: TGTGCCAGCAGTTCCCAGTGGACAGGGGGCGGCATGGCACCCCTCCACTTT
j_gene: TRBJ1-4; abundance: -; v_gene: TRBV7-8; d_gene: -; CDR3aa: CASSLPGLSTPNEKLFF; CDR3nt: TGTGCCAGCAGCTTACCCGGGTTGAGCACGCCTAATGAAAAACTGTTTTTT
j_gene: TRBJ1-5; abundance: few; v_gene: TRBV6-5; d_gene: TRBD1; CDR3aa: CASSYGQAYQPQHF; CDR3nt: TGTGCCAGCAGTTACGGACAGGCCTATCAGCCCCAGCATTTT
j_gene: TRBJ2-3; abundance: few; v_gene: TRBV5-1; d_gene: TRBD2; CDR3aa: CASSWGPGGPDTQYF; CDR3nt: TGCGCCAGCAGCTGGGGTCCGGGGGGGCCAGATACGCAGTATTTT
j_gene: TRBJ2-7; abundance: once; v_gene: TRBV27; d_gene: -; CDR3aa: CASRRDSLSSYEQYF; CDR3nt: TGTGCCAGCAGGCGGGACTCCTTGAGCTCCTACGAGCAGTACTTC
j_gene: TRBJ2-3; abundance: -; v_gene: TRBV7-9; d_gene: TRBD2; CDR3aa: CASSPPGTSGTDTQYF; CDR3nt: TGTGCCAGCAGCCCCCCTGGGACTAGCGGCACAGATACGCAGTATTTT
j_gene: TRBJ1-1; abundance: -; v_gene: TRBV4-3; d_gene: -; CDR3aa: CASSQDPAGGTEAFF; CDR3nt: TGCGCCAGCAGCCAAGACCCCGCCGGCGGCACTGAAGCTTTCTTT
j_gene: TRBJ2-6; abundance: once; v_gene: TRBV5-5; d_gene: -; CDR3aa: CASSARQVSGANVLTF; CDR3nt: TGTGCCAGCAGCGCCAGACAGGTCTCCGGGGCCAACGTCCTGACTTTC
j_gene: TRBJ1-1; abundance: few; v_gene: TRBV2; d_gene: -; CDR3aa: CASSDGANTEAFF; CDR3nt: TGTGCCAGCAGTGACGGTGCGAACACTGAAGCTTTCTTT
j_gene: TRBJ1-3; abundance: -; v_gene: TRBV5-4; d_gene: -; CDR3aa: CASSLDVGSSGNTIYF; CDR3nt: TGTGCCAGCAGCCTGGACGTCGGTTCCTCTGGAAACACCATATATTTT
j_gene: TRBJ2-7; abundance: -; v_gene: TRBV6-5; d_gene: -; CDR3aa: CASSYSAGAYEQYF; CDR3nt: TGTGCCAGCAGTTACTCGGCAGGGGCTTACGAGCAGTACTTC
j_gene: TRBJ1-2; abundance: -; v_gene: TRBV5-1; d_gene: TRBD1; CDR3aa: CASSLGPGGAVRVNGYTF; CDR3nt: TGCGCCAGCAGCTTGGGGCCAGGGGGCGCGGTCAGGGTGAATGGCTACACCTTC
j_gene: TRBJ1-1; abundance: once; v_gene: TRBV5-1; d_gene: TRBD1; CDR3aa: CASSSDRGPAEAFF; CDR3nt: TGCGCCAGCAGCTCGGACAGGGGGCCCGCTGAAGCTTTCTTT
j_gene: TRBJ1-5; abundance: few; v_gene: TRBV6-5; d_gene: -; CDR3aa: CASKGANQPQHF; CDR3nt: TGTGCCAGCAAAGGGGCCAATCAGCCCCAGCATTTT
j_gene: TRBJ1-5; abundance: few; v_gene: TRBV7-2; d_gene: TRBD1; CDR3aa: CASSGGQGAGQPQHF; CDR3nt: TGTGCCAGCAGCGGGGGACAGGGGGCGGGTCAGCCCCAGCATTTT
j_gene: TRBJ2-7; abundance: -; v_gene: TRBV4-2; d_gene: TRBD1; CDR3aa: CASSHGQGSYEQYF; CDR3nt: TGTGCCAGCAGCCACGGACAGGGTTCCTACGAGCAGTACTTC
j_gene: TRBJ2-2; abundance: -; v_gene: TRBV5-1; d_gene: TRBD1; CDR3aa: CASSSLTGQGTSGELFF; CDR3nt: TGCGCCAGCAGCTCACTGACGGGACAGGGAACGAGCGGGGAGCTGTTTTTT
j_gene: TRBJ2-5; abundance: -; v_gene: TRBV6-5; d_gene: -; CDR3aa: CASSYQGGETQYF; CDR3nt: TGTGCCAGCAGTTACCAGGGGGGAGAGACCCAGTACTTC
j_gene: TRBJ1-1; abundance: -; v_gene: TRBV30; d_gene: TRBD1; CDR3aa: CAWRRPGGNTEAFF; CDR3nt: TGTGCCTGGAGAAGGCCAGGGGGCAACACTGAAGCTTTCTTT
j_gene: TRBJ1-6; abundance: few; v_gene: TRBV5-6; d_gene: TRBD1; CDR3aa: CASNMGQGRSPLHF; CDR3nt: TGTGCCAGCAACATGGGACAGGGGAGGTCACCCCTCCACTTT
j_gene: TRBJ2-7; abundance: -; v_gene: TRBV27; d_gene: -; CDR3aa: CASSLFGSRGEQYF; CDR3nt: TGTGCCAGCAGTTTATTTGGGTCCCGGGGCGAGCAGTACTTC
j_gene: TRBJ2-5; abundance: once; v_gene: TRBV19; d_gene: TRBD2; CDR3aa: CASSRGLAGVETQYF; CDR3nt: TGTGCCAGTAGTAGGGGACTAGCGGGGGTCGAGACCCAGTACTTC
j_gene: TRBJ2-2; abundance: -; v_gene: TRBV19; d_gene: TRBD1; CDR3aa: CASSFQGVRELFF; CDR3nt: TGTGCCAGTAGTTTTCAGGGGGTGCGGGAGCTGTTTTTT
j_gene: TRBJ2-7; abundance: -; v_gene: TRBV6-1; d_gene: TRBD1; CDR3aa: CAVRPGQGYEQYF; CDR3nt: TGTGCCGTTCGACCGGGACAGGGTTACGAGCAGTACTTC
j_gene: TRBJ1-6; abundance: -; v_gene: TRBV12-5; d_gene: -; CDR3aa: CASGLGVTEYNSPLHF; CDR3nt: TGTGCTAGTGGTTTGGGAGTCACAGAGTATAATTCACCCCTCCACTTT
j_gene: TRBJ1-5; abundance: -; v_gene: TRBV5-1; d_gene: TRBD1; CDR3aa: CASSRDRDGNQPQHF; CDR3nt: TGCGCCAGCAGTCGCGACAGGGACGGCAATCAGCCCCAGCATTTT
j_gene: TRBJ2-7; abundance: -; v_gene: TRBV6-5; d_gene: -; CDR3aa: CASSYARGRYEQYF; CDR3nt: TGTGCCAGCAGTTACGCCAGGGGACGCTACGAGCAGTACTTC
j_gene: TRBJ2-3; abundance: -; v_gene: TRBV28; d_gene: TRBD2; CDR3aa: CASREWTSRNTDTQYF; CDR3nt: TGTGCCAGCAGGGAGTGGACTAGCAGGAACACAGATACGCAGTATTTT
j_gene: TRBJ2-1; abundance: -; v_gene: TRBV7-9; d_gene: TRBD1; CDR3aa: CASSFRPRRTGFVNEQFF; CDR3nt: TGTGCCAGCAGCTTTAGACCGCGGAGGACAGGGTTTGTCAATGAGCAGTTCTTC
j_gene: TRBJ2-3; abundance: -; v_gene: TRBV5-8; d_gene: TRBD1; CDR3aa: CASSLVLQGARVDTQYF; CDR3nt: TGTGCCAGCAGCTTGGTACTACAGGGGGCGCGGGTAGATACGCAGTATTTT
j_gene: TRBJ1-5; abundance: -; v_gene: TRBV10-3; d_gene: TRBD1; CDR3aa: CAISQGENQPQHF; CDR3nt: TGTGCCATCAGTCAGGGGGAGAATCAGCCCCAGCATTTT
j_gene: TRBJ2-5; abundance: -; v_gene: TRBV19; d_gene: -; CDR3aa: CASSQTQGGEQYF; CDR3nt: TGTGCCAGTAGTCAGACTCAGGGGGGAGAGCAGTACTTC
j_gene: TRBJ1-2; abundance: few; v_gene: TRBV7-3; d_gene: TRBD1; CDR3aa: CASSLGTGGGYTF; CDR3nt: TGTGCCAGCAGCCTAGGGACAGGGGGGGGCTACACCTTC
j_gene: TRBJ1-2; abundance: once; v_gene: TRBV9; d_gene: TRBD1; CDR3aa: CASSAGQGTYGYPF; CDR3nt: TGTGCCAGCAGCGCTGGACAGGGAACGTATGGCTACCCCTTC
j_gene: TRBJ2-5; abundance: -; v_gene: TRBV6-1; d_gene: TRBD2; CDR3aa: CASSETRGGETQYF; CDR3nt: TGTGCCAGCAGTGAAACCCGGGGGGGGGAGACCCAGTACTTC
j_gene: TRBJ1-3; abundance: few; v_gene: TRBV6-5; d_gene: TRBD1; CDR3aa: CASSRQGARGNTIYF; CDR3nt: TGTGCCAGCAGTCGACAGGGGGCGCGGGGAAACACCATATATTTT
j_gene: TRBJ2-7; abundance: -; v_gene: TRBV5-1; d_gene: TRBD1; CDR3aa: CASRSGQRNEQYF; CDR3nt: TGCGCCAGCCGTTCGGGACAGCGAAACGAGCAGTACTTC
j_gene: TRBJ1-6; abundance: -; v_gene: TRBV7-2; d_gene: -; CDR3aa: CASNTEGINSPLHF; CDR3nt: TGTGCCAGCAACACGGAGGGGATCAATTCACCCCTCCACTTT
j_gene: TRBJ1-2; abundance: -; v_gene: TRBV5-8; d_gene: -; CDR3aa: CASTKSPVFGYTF; CDR3nt: TGTGCCAGCACCAAAAGCCCGGTCTTTGGCTACACCTTC
j_gene: TRBJ2-1; abundance: -; v_gene: TRBV5-4; d_gene: TRBD1; CDR3aa: CASSSTGGSYNEQFF; CDR3nt: TGTGCCAGCAGCTCAACAGGGGGCTCCTACAATGAGCAGTTCTTC
j_gene: TRBJ1-5; abundance: -; v_gene: TRBV19; d_gene: TRBD1; CDR3aa: CASSSDREINQPQHF; CDR3nt: TGTGCCAGTAGTTCGGACAGGGAAATTAATCAGCCCCAGCATTTT
j_gene: TRBJ2-1; abundance: -; v_gene: TRBV27; d_gene: -; CDR3aa: CASSARQRSSYNEQFF; CDR3nt: TGTGCCAGCAGTGCCCGACAGAGAAGTTCCTACAATGAGCAGTTCTTC